The rows below give T cell receptor beta chains drawn from one sample of a study of cytomegalovirus exposure and HLA in healthy donors. Profiled with immunoSEQ multiplex PCR; TCRdb holds only in-frame clones, not every one. The data hold about 130,000 clones, with approximately 75% observed a single time. The sample comprised PBMCs. These receptors all come from a man aged 25-40 years in good health and CMV-seronegative. Both conserved end residues are part of each CDR3. The order of the fields is V gene, D gene, clone size, J gene, CDR3 protein, CDR3 DNA. A D gene is named only where the DNA matches it firmly. Some rows have no size entry. The others give once, few or many, or a class for an expanded clone.

>TRBV5-1|NA|NA|TRBJ2-5
CASSTGLSQETQYF
TGCGCCAGCAGCACGGGACTGTCACAAGAGACCCAGTACTTC
>TRBV25-1|NA|NA|TRBJ2-2
CASSEPLPTGELFF
TGTGCCAGCAGTGAACCTCTCCCCACCGGGGAGCTGTTTTTT
>TRBV2|TRBD1|NA|TRBJ2-7
CASSDRDRSLYEQYF
TGTGCCAGCAGTGATAGGGACAGGTCATTGTACGAGCAGTACTTC
>TRBV11-3|NA|NA|TRBJ1-2
CASSAHRDGYTF
TGTGCCAGCAGCGCCCACAGGGATGGCTACACCTTC
>TRBV10-2|NA|NA|TRBJ2-7
CASRDVVGGYEQYF
TGCGCCAGCAGGGACGTGGTAGGGGGTTACGAGCAGTACTTC
>TRBV5-6|NA|few|TRBJ1-2
CASSGTGTRNYGYTF
TGTGCCAGCAGCGGAACCGGGACACGTAACTATGGCTACACCTTC
>TRBV7-3|NA|NA|TRBJ2-3
CASSYSTDTQYF
TGTGCCAGCAGCTATAGTACAGATACGCAGTATTTT
>TRBV7-8|NA|NA|TRBJ2-3
CASSLGRIDTQYF
TGTGCCAGCAGCTTAGGGCGGATAGATACGCAGTATTTT
>TRBV7-9|NA|NA|TRBJ2-1
CASSLDWNEQFF
TGTGCCAGCAGCTTAGACTGGAATGAGCAGTTCTTC
>TRBV7-3|NA|few|TRBJ2-5
CASSLGLSLAQYF
TGTGCCAGCAGCTTAGGACTATCGCTCGCCCAGTACTTC
>TRBV5-1|TRBD1|NA|TRBJ1-6
CASSPTGTAQNSPLHF
TGCGCCAGCAGCCCTACTGGGACAGCACAGAATTCACCCCTCCACTTT
>TRBV30|NA|NA|TRBJ1-6
CAWSLKGQYNSPLHF
TGTGCCTGGAGTCTAAAAGGACAGTATAATTCACCCCTCCACTTT
>TRBV5-6|NA|NA|TRBJ1-6
CASSLGLNNSPLHF
TGTGCCAGCAGCTTGGGACTGAACAATTCACCCCTCCACTTT
>TRBV9|NA|NA|TRBJ1-1
CASSGGSGVTEAFF
TGTGCCAGCAGCGGGGGCTCGGGGGTCACTGAAGCTTTCTTT
>TRBV18|TRBD1|NA|TRBJ1-2
CASSPDRGGYGYTF
TGTGCCAGCTCACCCGACAGGGGTGGCTATGGCTACACCTTC
>TRBV7-3|NA|few|TRBJ1-1
CASSLSPGTEAFF
TGTGCCAGCAGCTTATCCCCCGGGACAGAAGCTTTCTTT
>TRBV27|NA|NA|TRBJ1-5
CASSPGGSNQPQHF
TGTGCCAGCAGTCCGGGGGGTAGCAATCAGCCCCAGCATTTT
>TRBV5-6|NA|NA|TRBJ2-5
CASSLREFGTQYF
TGTGCCAGCAGCTTACGGGAATTCGGGACCCAGTACTTC
>TRBV18|TRBD1|NA|TRBJ1-2
CASSEGQGLFGYTF
TGTGCCAGCTCCGAGGGACAGGGACTTTTCGGCTACACCTTC
>TRBV2|TRBD1|NA|TRBJ1-5
CASKPDRGSNQPQHF
TGTGCCAGCAAGCCGGACAGGGGGAGCAATCAGCCCCAGCATTTT
>TRBV9|TRBD2|NA|TRBJ2-7
CASSVGSSGASYEQYF
TGTGCCAGCAGCGTAGGAAGTAGCGGGGCTTCCTACGAGCAGTACTTC
>TRBV9|TRBD2|NA|TRBJ2-7
CASSDSGGYEQYF
TGTGCCAGCAGCGATAGCGGGGGCTACGAGCAGTACTTC
>TRBV11-3|NA|NA|TRBJ2-2
CASSEDSFNTGELFF
TGTGCCAGCAGCGAGGACAGTTTCAACACCGGGGAGCTGTTTTTT
>TRBV4-3|NA|few|TRBJ1-2
CASSQEVTSYGYTF
TGCGCCAGCAGCCAAGAAGTAACCAGCTATGGCTACACCTTC
>TRBV7-3|NA|few|TRBJ2-7
CASSPRTRSVSYEQYF
TGTGCCAGCAGCCCTCGAACTAGGTCGGTATCCTACGAGCAGTACTTC
>TRBV30|TRBD1|NA|TRBJ1-1
CAWSAKTGTGAPEAFF
TGTGCCTGGAGTGCCAAAACCGGGACAGGGGCTCCTGAAGCTTTCTTT
>TRBV14|NA|NA|TRBJ2-3
CASSLSDYVDTQYF
TGTGCCAGCAGCCTCTCAGACTATGTTGATACGCAGTATTTT
>TRBV6-5|NA|once|TRBJ1-1
CASSSTGVIMNTEAFF
TGTGCCAGCAGTTCGACCGGGGTAATAATGAACACTGAAGCTTTCTTT
>TRBV18|NA|NA|TRBJ1-5
CASSPSGSNQPQHF
TGTGCCAGCTCACCATCGGGTAGCAATCAGCCCCAGCATTTT
>TRBV6-1|TRBD1|NA|TRBJ1-1
CASSGVPGQEAFF
TGTGCCAGCAGTGGAGTACCGGGACAGGAAGCTTTCTTT
>TRBV11-2|NA|NA|TRBJ2-7
CASSSLSYEQYF
TGTGCCAGCAGCTCCCTCTCCTACGAGCAGTACTTC
>TRBV13|TRBD1|once|TRBJ1-2
CASSSTGAGGYTF
TGTGCCAGCAGCTCGACAGGGGCGGGTGGCTACACCTTC
>TRBV2|NA|NA|TRBJ1-4
CASRAGAPTNEKLFF
TGTGCCAGCAGGGCAGGGGCCCCAACTAATGAAAAACTGTTTTTT
>TRBV15|NA|few|TRBJ2-3
CATSRVSIDTQYF
TGTGCCACCAGCAGAGTTAGCATCGATACGCAGTATTTT
>TRBV30|TRBD1|NA|TRBJ2-1
CAWSVRFETGNEQFF
TGTGCCTGGAGTGTACGGTTCGAGACAGGGAATGAGCAGTTCTTC
>TRBV27|TRBD1|NA|TRBJ2-5
CASSLSTGALMTQYF
TGTGCCAGCAGTTTATCCACAGGGGCCCTTATGACCCAGTACTTC
>TRBV2|NA|NA|TRBJ2-1
CASSGEQGDLYNEQFF
TGTGCCAGCAGTGGTGAACAGGGTGACCTCTACAATGAGCAGTTCTTC
>TRBV2|TRBD2|NA|TRBJ2-3
CASTQGLAGATDTQYF
TGTGCCAGCACCCAGGGACTAGCGGGGGCCACAGATACGCAGTATTTT
>TRBV2|NA|once|TRBJ1-5
CASSEGQGEQPQHF
TGTGCCAGCAGTGAAGGCCAGGGTGAACAGCCCCAGCATTTT
>TRBV27|TRBD2|NA|TRBJ2-7
CASGEGVSFDEQYF
TGTGCCAGCGGGGAGGGTGTGTCTTTCGACGAGCAGTACTTC
>TRBV5-1|NA|NA|TRBJ2-7
CASSLVGLSYEQYF
TGCGCCAGCAGCTTGGTAGGACTCTCCTACGAGCAGTACTTC
>TRBV7-2|TRBD2|NA|TRBJ2-2
CASTLGGLAGAWGTGELFF
TGTGCCAGCACCTTGGGGGGGCTAGCGGGGGCCTGGGGGACCGGGGAGCTGTTTTTT